This T cell receptor beta chain came from a study of T cells in Graves' hyperthyroidism and ophthalmopathy. Study-wide results and caveats: Blood held most thyroid clonotypes expanded above 0.001 frequency.

TCR beta CDR3 region amplification was performed from RNA transcripts. HTBI primers were used for first-round RT-PCR of the TCR CDR3. TCRdb re-derived calls from the multiplex PCR reads in MiXCR, one entry per CDR3 protein. The sample includes about 570,000 distinct CDR3 sequences, about 43% of them seen just once. As concerns this clonotype: The antigen is not known.

The CDR3 is made up of 12 amino acids. Losses at the gene ends were 7 bases for V and 6 bases for J; bases not matched to a gene: 9. From germline, CDR1 is SQVTM and CDR2 ANQGSEA. Those patients with uncontrolled infection, other autoimmune disease, pregnancy or lactation were excluded. Orbital computed tomography, thyroid ultrasound, serum thyroxine and TRAb, and clinical symptoms together informed the diagnoses. The V gene is TRBV29-1, the J gene TRBJ2-7, with 7 bases fitting TRBD1. This sequence was found in an adult woman with Graves' disease, either hyperthyroidism or ophthalmopathy (not recorded which). What was sequenced was peripheral blood or thyroid tissue (not recorded which). CDR3: CSALGTALEQYF. The CDR3 DNA follows: TGCAGCGCCCTCGGGACAGCTCTCGAGCAGTACTTC.